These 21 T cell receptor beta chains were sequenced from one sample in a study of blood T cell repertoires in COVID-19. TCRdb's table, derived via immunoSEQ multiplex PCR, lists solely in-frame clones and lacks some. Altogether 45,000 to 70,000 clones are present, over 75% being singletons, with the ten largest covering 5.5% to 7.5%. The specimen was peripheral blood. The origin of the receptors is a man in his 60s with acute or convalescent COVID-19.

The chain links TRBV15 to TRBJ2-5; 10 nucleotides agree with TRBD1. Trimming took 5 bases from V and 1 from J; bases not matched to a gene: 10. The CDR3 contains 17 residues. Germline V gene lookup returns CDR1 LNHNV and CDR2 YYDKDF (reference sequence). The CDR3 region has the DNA TGTGCCACCAGCCTGGGGGACAGGGGTAGGGTCCAAGAGACCCAGTACTTC. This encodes CATSLGDRGRVQETQYF.

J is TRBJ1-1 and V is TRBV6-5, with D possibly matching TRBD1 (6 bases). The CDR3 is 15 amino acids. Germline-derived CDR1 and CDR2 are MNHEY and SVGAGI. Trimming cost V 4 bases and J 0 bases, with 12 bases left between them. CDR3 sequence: CASSSLDRMNTEAFF. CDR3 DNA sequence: TGTGCCAGCAGTTCGCTAGACAGGATGAACACTGAAGCTTTCTTT.

The CDR3 DNA sequence: TGTGCCAGCACGGCAGGGTGGTTTTCTAGTAGTAACACCGGGGAGCTGTTTTTT. Translated, it gives CASTAGWFSSSNTGELFF. This chain joins TRBV2 and TRBJ2-2, with a weak D call TRBD1 (5 bases). The V and J ends lost 7 bases and 2 bases respectively, with 23 bases between them. Germline values: CDR1 SNHLY, CDR2 FYNNEI. This CDR3 has 18 residues.

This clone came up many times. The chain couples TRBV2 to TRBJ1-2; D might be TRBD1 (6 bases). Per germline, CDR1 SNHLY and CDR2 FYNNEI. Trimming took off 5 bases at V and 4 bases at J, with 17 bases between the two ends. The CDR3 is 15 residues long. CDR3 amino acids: CASSPRDTPTYGYTF. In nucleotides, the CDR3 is TGTGCCAGCAGTCCTAGGGACACCCCCACCTATGGCTACACCTTC. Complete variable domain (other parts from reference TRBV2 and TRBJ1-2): EPEVTQTPSHQVTQMGQEVILRCVPISNHLYFYWYRQILGQKVEFLVSFYNNEISEKSEIFDDQFSVERPDGSNFTLKIRSTKLEDSAMYFCASSPRDTPTYGYTFGSGTRLTVV.

For the CDR3, the DNA is TGCGCCAGCAGCAGTTCAATAGGGACAGGGGCCCTTGGCTCCTACAATGAGCAGTTCTTC. Amino acids: CASSSSIGTGALGSYNEQFF. This rearrangement joins TRBV5-1 to TRBJ2-1; 10 bases match TRBD1. From germline, CDR1 is SGHRS and CDR2 YFSETQ. V gave up 4 bases and J gave up 0 bases; unmatched junction bases: 16. This CDR3 has 20 residues.

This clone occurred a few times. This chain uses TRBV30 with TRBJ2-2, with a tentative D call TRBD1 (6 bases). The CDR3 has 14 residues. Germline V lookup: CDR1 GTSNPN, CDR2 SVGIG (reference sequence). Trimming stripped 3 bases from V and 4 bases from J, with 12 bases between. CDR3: CAWSQTGSTGELFF. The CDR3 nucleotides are TGTGCCTGGAGCCAGACAGGATCCACCGGGGAGCTGTTTTTT.

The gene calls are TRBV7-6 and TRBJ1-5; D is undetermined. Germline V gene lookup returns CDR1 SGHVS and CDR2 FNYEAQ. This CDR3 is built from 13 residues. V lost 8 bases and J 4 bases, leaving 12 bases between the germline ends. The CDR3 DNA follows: TGTGCCAGCGCCCGGGGTGCGAATCAGCCCCAGCATTTT. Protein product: CASARGANQPQHF.

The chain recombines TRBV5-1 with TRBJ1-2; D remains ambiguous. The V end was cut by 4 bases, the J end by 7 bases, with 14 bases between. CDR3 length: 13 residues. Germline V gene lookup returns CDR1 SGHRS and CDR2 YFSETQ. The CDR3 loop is CASSLKAESGYTF. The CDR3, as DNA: TGCGCCAGCAGCCTTAAGGCGGAGTCTGGCTACACCTTC. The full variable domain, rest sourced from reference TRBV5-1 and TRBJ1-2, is KAGVTQTPRYLIKTRGQQVTLSCSPISGHRSVSWYQQTPGQGLQFLFEYFSETQRNKGNFPGRFSGRQFSNSRSEMNVSTLELGDSALYLCASSLKAESGYTFGSGTRLTVV.

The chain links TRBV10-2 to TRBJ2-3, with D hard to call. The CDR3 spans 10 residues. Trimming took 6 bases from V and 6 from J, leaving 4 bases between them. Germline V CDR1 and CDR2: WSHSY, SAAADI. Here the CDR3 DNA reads TGCGCCAGCAGCCATGATACGCAGTATTTT. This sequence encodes CASSHDTQYF.

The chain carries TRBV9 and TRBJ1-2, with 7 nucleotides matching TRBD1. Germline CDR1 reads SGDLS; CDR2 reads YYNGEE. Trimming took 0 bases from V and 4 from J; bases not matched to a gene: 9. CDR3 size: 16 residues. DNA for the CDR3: TGTGCCAGCAGCGTAGAGGGGACAGCACCTCTCTATGGCTACACCTTC. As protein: CASSVEGTAPLYGYTF.

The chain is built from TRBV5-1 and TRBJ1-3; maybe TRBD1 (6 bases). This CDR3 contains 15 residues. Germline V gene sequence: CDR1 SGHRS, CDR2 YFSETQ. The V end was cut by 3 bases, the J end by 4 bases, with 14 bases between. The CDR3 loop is CASSSRGDLGNTIYF. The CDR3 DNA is TGCGCCAGCAGCTCCAGGGGTGACCTCGGAAACACCATATATTTT.

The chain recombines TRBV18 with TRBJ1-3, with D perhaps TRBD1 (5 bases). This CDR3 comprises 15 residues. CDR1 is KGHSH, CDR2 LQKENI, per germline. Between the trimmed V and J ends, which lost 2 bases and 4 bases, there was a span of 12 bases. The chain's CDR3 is CASSPGGSSGNTIYF. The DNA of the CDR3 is TGTGCCAGCTCACCAGGGGGGTCGTCGGGAAACACCATATATTTT.

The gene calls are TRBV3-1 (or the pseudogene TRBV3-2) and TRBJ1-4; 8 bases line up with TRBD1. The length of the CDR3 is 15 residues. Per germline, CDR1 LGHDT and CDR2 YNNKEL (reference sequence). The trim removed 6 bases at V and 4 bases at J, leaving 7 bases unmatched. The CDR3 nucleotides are TGTGCCAGCAGACAGCAGGGGGCCAGTAATGAAAAACTGTTTTTT. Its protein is CASRQQGASNEKLFF.

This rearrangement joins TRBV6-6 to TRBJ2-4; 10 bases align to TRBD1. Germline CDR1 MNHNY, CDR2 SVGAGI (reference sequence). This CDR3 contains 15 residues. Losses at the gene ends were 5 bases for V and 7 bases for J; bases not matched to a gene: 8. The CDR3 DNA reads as TGTGCCAGCAGTCACGGGACAGGGGATAGGAACATTCAGTACTTC. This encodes CASSHGTGDRNIQYF.

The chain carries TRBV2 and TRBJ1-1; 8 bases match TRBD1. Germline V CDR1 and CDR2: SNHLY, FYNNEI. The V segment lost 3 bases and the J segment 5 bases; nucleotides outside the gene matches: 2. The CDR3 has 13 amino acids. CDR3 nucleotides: TGTGCCAGCAGTGACGACAGGGGAACTGAAGCTTTCTTT. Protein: CASSDDRGTEAFF.

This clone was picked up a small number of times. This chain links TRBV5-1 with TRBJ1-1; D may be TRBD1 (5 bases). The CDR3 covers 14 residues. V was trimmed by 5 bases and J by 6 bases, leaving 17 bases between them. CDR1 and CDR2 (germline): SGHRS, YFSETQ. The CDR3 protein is CASRTSGTTAEAFF. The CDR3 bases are TGCGCCAGCAGGACGTCCGGGACTACCGCTGAAGCTTTCTTT.

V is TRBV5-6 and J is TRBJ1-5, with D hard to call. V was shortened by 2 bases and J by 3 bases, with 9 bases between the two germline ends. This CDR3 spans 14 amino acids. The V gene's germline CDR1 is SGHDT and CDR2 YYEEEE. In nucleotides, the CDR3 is TGTGCCAGCAGCTTCACCCAGGCCAATCAGCCCCAGCATTTT. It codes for CASSFTQANQPQHF. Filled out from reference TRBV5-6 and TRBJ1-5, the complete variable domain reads DAGVTQSPTHLIKTRGQQVTLRCSPKSGHDTVSWYQQALGQGPQFIFQYYEEEERQRGNFPDRFSGHQFPNYSSELNVNALLLGDSALYLCASSFTQANQPQHFGDGTRLSIL.

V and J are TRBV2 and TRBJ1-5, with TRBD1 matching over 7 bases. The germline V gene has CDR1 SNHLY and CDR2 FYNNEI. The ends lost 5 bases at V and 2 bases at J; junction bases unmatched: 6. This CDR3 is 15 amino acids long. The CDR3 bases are TGTGCCAGCAGTCAGGACAGGTTCGGCAATCAGCCCCAGCATTTT. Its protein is CASSQDRFGNQPQHF.

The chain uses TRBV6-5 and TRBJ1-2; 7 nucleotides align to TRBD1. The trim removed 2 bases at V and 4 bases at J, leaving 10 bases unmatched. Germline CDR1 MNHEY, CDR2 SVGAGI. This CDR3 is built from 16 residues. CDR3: CASSYASTGTGYGYTF. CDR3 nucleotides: TGTGCCAGCAGTTACGCGTCGACAGGGACGGGCTATGGCTACACCTTC.

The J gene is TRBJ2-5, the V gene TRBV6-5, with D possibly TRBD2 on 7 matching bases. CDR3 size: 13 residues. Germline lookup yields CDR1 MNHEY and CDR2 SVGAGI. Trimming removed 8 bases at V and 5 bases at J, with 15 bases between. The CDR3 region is CASWPGGLETQYF. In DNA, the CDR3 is TGTGCCAGCTGGCCGGGGGGCCTGGAGACCCAGTACTTC.

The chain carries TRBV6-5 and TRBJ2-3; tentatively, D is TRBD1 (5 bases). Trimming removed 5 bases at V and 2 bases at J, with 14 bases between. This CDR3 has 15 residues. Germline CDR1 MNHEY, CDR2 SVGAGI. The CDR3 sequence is CASSPTGSITDTQYF. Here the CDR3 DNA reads TGTGCCAGCAGTCCCACAGGAAGTATCACAGATACGCAGTATTTT.